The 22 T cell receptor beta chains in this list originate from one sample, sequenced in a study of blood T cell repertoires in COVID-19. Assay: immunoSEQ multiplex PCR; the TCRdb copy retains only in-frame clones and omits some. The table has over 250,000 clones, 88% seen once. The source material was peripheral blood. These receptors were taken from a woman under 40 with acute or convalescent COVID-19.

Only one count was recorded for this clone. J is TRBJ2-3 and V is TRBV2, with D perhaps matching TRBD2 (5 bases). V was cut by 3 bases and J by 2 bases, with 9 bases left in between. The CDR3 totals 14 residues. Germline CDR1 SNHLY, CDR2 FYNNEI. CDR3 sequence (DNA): TGTGCCAGCAGTGAGACTACCTACACAGATACGCAGTATTTT. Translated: CASSETTYTDTQYF.

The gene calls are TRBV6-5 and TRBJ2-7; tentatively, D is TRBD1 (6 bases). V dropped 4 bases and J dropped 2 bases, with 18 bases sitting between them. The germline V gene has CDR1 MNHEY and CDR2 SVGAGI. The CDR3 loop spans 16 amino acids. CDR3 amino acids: CASSLGAIVRAYEQYF. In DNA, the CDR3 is TGTGCCAGCAGTTTGGGGGCAATCGTTAGGGCCTACGAGCAGTACTTC.

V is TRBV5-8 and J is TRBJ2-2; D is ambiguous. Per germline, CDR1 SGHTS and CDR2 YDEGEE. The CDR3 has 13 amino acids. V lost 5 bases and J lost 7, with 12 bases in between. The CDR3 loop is CASSRWADGELFF. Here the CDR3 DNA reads TGTGCCAGCAGTAGGTGGGCCGACGGGGAGCTGTTTTTT.

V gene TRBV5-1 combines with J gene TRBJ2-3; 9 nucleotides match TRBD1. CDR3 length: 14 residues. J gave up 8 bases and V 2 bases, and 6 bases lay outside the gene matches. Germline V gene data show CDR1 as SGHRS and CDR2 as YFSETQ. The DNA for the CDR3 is TGCGCCAGCAGCTTCGGGACAGGGTTGGGTACGCAGTATTTT. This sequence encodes CASSFGTGLGTQYF.

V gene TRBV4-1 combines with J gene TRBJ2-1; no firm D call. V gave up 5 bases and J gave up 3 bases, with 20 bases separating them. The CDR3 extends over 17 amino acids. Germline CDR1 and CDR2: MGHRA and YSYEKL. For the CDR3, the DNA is TGCGCCAGCAGCTTTGGTGGGTCCGTGACACACTACAATGAGCAGTTCTTC. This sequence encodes CASSFGGSVTHYNEQFF.

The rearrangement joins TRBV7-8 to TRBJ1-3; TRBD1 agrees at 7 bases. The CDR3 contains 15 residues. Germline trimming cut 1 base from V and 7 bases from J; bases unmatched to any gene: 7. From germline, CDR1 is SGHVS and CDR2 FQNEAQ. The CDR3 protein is CASSLVDRVRNTIYF. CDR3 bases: TGTGCCAGCAGCTTAGTAGACAGGGTGAGGAACACCATATATTTT.

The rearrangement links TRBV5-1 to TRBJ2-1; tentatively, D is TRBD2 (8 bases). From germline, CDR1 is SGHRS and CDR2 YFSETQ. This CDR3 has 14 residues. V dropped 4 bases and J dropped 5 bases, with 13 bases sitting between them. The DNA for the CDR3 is TGCGCCAGCAGCATAGCGGGACAGAACAATGAGCAGTTCTTC. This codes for CASSIAGQNNEQFF.

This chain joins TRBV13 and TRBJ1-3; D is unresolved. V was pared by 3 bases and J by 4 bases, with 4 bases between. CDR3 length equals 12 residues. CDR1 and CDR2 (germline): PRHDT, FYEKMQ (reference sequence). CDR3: CASSLEGNTIYF. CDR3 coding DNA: TGTGCCAGCAGCTTGGAGGGAAACACCATATATTTT.

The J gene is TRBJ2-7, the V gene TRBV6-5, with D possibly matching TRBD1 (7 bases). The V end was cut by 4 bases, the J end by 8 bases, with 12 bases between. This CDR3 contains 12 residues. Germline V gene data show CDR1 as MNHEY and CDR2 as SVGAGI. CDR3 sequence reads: CASSWRGQKQYF. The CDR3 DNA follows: TGTGCCAGCAGTTGGAGGGGGCAGAAGCAGTACTTC.

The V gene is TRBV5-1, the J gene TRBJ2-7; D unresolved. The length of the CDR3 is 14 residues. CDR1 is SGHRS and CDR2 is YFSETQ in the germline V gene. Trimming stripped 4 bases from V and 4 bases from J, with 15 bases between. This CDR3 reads CASSPLLIGYEQYF. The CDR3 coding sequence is TGCGCCAGCAGCCCCCTCCTGATCGGGTACGAGCAGTACTTC.

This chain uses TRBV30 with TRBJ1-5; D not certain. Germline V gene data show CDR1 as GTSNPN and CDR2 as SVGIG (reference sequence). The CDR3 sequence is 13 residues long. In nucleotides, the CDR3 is TGTGCTGGAGGCACTTATAGCAATCAGCCCCAGCATTTT. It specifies CAGGTYSNQPQHF. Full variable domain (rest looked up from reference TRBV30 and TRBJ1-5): SQTIHQWPATLVQPVGSPLSLECTVEGTSNPNLYWYRQAAGRGLQLLFYSVGIGQISSEVPQNLSASRPQDRQFILSSKKLLLSDSGFYLCAGGTYSNQPQHFGDGTRLSIL.

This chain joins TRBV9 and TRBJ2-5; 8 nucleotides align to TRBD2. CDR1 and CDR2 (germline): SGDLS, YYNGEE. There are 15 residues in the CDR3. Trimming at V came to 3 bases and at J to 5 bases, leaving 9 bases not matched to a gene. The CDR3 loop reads CASSGRGEGWETQYF. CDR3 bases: TGTGCCAGCAGCGGGCGGGGGGAGGGTTGGGAGACCCAGTACTTC.

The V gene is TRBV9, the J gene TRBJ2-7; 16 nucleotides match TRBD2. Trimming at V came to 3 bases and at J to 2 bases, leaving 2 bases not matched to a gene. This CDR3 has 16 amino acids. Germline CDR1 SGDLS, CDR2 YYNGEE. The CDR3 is CASSGGTSGRAYEQYF. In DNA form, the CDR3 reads TGTGCCAGCAGCGGGGGGACTAGCGGGAGGGCCTACGAGCAGTACTTC.

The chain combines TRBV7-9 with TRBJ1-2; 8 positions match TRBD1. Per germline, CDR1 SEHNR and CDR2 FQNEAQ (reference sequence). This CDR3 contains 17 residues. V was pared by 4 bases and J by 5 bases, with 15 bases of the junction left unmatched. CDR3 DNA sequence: TGTGCCAGCAGCTCTGACAGGGGCCGTAAGTTGTCTTATGGCTACACCTTC. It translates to CASSSDRGRKLSYGYTF.

In DNA form, the CDR3 reads TGCGCCAGCAGCGCGGACAGGAGTTACTCTGGGGACGAGCAGTACTTC. Encoded protein: CASSADRSYSGDEQYF. The J gene is TRBJ2-7, the V gene TRBV5-1, with TRBD1 identical over 7 bases. J was trimmed by 5 bases and V by 4 bases; bases with no gene match: 15. Germline V CDR1 and CDR2: SGHRS, YFSETQ. The CDR3 sequence is 16 residues long. The entire variable domain, with the rest obtained from reference TRBV5-1 and TRBJ2-7, is as follows: KAGVTQTPRYLIKTRGQQVTLSCSPISGHRSVSWYQQTPGQGLQFLFEYFSETQRNKGNFPGRFSGRQFSNSRSEMNVSTLELGDSALYLCASSADRSYSGDEQYFGPGTRLTVT.

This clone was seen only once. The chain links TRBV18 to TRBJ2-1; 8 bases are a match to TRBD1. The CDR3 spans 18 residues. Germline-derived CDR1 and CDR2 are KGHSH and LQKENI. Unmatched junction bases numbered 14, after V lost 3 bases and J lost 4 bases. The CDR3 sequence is CASSPGGPRGRGYNEQFF. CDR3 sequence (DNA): TGTGCCAGCTCACCTGGAGGCCCCAGGGGGCGCGGGTACAATGAGCAGTTCTTC.

CDR3 sequence: CATSRAAEQYF. CDR3 DNA sequence: TGTGCCACCTCGAGGGCAGCCGAGCAGTACTTC. J is TRBJ2-7 and V is TRBV6-5; the D gene is possibly TRBD2 (5 bases). Germline-derived CDR1 and CDR2 are MNHEY and SVGAGI. The V end was cut by 10 bases, the J end by 6 bases, with 13 bases between. The CDR3 is 11 residues long.

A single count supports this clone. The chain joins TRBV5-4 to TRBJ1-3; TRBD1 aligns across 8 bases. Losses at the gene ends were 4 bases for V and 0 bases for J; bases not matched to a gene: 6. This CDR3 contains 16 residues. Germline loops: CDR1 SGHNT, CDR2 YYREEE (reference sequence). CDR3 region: CASSQGAPVSGNTIYF. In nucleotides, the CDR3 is TGTGCCAGCAGCCAGGGGGCACCTGTCTCTGGAAACACCATATATTTT.

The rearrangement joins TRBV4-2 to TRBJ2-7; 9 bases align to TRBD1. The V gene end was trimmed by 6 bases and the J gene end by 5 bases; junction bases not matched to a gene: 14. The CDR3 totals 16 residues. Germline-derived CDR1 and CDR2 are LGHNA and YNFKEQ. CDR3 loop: CASSRGLGQGAHEQYF. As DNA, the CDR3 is TGTGCCAGCAGTCGGGGCTTGGGACAGGGCGCACACGAGCAGTACTTC.

The CDR3 region has the DNA TGTGCCAGTAGTGCCAGACAGGCCCAGGGCTATGGCTACACCTTC. Its translation: CASSARQAQGYGYTF. The chain carries TRBV19 and TRBJ1-2, with D tentatively TRBD1 (6 bases). The CDR3 spans 15 residues. With 5 bases removed from V and 4 bases from J, the gap between germline ends came to 17 bases. Looked up from germline, CDR1 is LNHDA and CDR2 is SQIVND (reference sequence).

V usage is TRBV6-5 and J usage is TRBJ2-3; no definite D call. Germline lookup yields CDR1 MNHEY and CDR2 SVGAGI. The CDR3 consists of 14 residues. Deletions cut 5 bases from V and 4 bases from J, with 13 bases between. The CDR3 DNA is TGTGCCAGCAGTCGCCTTCCCAGCGCAGATACGCAGTATTTT. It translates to CASSRLPSADTQYF.

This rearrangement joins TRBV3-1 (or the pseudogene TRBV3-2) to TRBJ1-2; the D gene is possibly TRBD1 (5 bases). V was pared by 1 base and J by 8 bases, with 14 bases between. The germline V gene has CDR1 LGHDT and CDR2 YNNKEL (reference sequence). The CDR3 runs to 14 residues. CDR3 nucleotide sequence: TGTGCCAGCAGCCAAGTCGGGGGTGGCGAGGGCTACACCTTC. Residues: CASSQVGGGEGYTF.